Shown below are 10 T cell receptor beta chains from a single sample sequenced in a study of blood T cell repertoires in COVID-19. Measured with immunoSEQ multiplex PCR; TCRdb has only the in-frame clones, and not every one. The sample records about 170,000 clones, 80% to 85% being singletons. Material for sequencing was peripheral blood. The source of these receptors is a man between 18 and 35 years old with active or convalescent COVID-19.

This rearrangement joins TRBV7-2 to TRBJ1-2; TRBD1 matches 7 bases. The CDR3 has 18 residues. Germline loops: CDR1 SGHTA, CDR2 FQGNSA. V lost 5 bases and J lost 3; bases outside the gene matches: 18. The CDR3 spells CASSPDPKVLQGDYGYTF. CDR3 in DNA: TGTGCCAGCAGCCCGGACCCCAAGGTGCTGCAGGGGGACTATGGCTACACCTTC.

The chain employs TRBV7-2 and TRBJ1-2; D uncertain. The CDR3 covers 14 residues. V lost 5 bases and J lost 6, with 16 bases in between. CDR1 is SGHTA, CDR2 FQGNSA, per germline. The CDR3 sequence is CASSPRSGSNGYTF. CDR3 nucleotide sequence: TGTGCCAGCAGCCCCCGATCGGGGAGTAATGGCTACACCTTC.

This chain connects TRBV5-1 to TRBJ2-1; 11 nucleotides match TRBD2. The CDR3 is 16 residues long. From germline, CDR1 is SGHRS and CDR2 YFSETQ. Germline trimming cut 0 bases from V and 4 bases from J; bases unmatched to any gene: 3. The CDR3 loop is CASSLAGLAGYNEQFF. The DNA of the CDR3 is TGCGCCAGCAGCTTGGCCGGACTAGCGGGTTACAATGAGCAGTTCTTC. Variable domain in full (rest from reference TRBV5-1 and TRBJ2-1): KAGVTQTPRYLIKTRGQQVTLSCSPISGHRSVSWYQQTPGQGLQFLFEYFSETQRNKGNFPGRFSGRQFSNSRSEMNVSTLELGDSALYLCASSLAGLAGYNEQFFGPGTRLTVL.

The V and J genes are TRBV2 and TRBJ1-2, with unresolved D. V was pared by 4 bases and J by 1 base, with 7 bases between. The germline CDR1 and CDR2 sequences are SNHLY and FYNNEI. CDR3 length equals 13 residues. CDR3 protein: CASSADINYGYTF. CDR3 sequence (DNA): TGTGCCAGCAGTGCCGACATTAACTATGGCTACACCTTC.

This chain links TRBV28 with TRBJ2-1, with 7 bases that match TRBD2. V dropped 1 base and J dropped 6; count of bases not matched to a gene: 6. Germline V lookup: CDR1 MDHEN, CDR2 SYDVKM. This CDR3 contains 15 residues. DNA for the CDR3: TGTGCCAGCAGTTTATTGGAGACTAGCATCAATGAGCAGTTCTTC. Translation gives CASSLLETSINEQFF.

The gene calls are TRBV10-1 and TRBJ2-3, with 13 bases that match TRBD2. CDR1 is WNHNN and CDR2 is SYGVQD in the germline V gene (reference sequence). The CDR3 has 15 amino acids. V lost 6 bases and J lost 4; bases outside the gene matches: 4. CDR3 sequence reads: CASRPGLAGSDTQYF. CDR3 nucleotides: TGCGCCAGCAGGCCGGGACTAGCGGGGTCAGATACGCAGTATTTT.

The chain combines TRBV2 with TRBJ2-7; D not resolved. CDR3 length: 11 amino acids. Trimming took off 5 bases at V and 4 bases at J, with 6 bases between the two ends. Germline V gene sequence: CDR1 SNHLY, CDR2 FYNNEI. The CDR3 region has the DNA TGTGCCAGCAGTTATCGGTACGAGCAGTACTTC. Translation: CASSYRYEQYF.

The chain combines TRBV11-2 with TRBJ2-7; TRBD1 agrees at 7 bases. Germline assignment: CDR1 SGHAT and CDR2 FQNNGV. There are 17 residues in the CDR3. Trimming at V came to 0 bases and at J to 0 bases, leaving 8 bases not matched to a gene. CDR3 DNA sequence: TGTGCCAGCAGCTTAGATCTAGGACAGGCGGGCTCCTACGAGCAGTACTTC. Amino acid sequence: CASSLDLGQAGSYEQYF.

The CDR3 bases are TGTGCCTGGAGTCCCCCCCGGGGACAGAATCCCCTCTATGGCTACACCTTC. This codes for CAWSPPRGQNPLYGYTF. This chain uses TRBV30 with TRBJ1-2; TRBD1 matches at 7 bases. Germline CDR1 is GTSNPN and CDR2 is SVGIG (reference sequence). This CDR3 is built from 17 residues. Trimming at V came to 2 bases and at J to 4 bases, leaving 16 bases not matched to a gene.

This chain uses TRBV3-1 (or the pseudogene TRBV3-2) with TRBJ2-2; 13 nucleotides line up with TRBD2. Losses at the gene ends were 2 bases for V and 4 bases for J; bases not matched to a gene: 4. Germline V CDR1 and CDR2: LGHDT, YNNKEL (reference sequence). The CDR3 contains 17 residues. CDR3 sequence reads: CASSQPGLAGFTGELFF. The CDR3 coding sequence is TGTGCCAGCAGCCAACCGGGACTAGCGGGATTCACCGGGGAGCTGTTTTTT.